What follows are 21 T cell receptor beta chains derived from one specimen sequenced in a study of Ad26.COV2.S vaccination and SARS-CoV-2 variants. The table came from immunoSEQ multiplex PCR; TCRdb's copy has only in-frame clones and leaves some out. The repertoire holds about 410,000 clones, with around nine tenths as singletons. Regarding treatment: about 20 received Ad26.COV2.S at low or high dose, single or two shots; about five received placebo; per-sample allocation not given. The samples date from day 63 after the first vaccine or placebo injection. The sequencing used peripheral blood, collected in a trial of Ad26.COV2.S vaccine versus placebo. Every receptor here comes from a person between 18 and 60 years old who received the Ad26.COV2.S COVID-19 vaccine or a placebo.

The V and J genes are TRBV7-9 and TRBJ2-3, with TRBD2 matching over 10 bases. The CDR3 is made up of 17 amino acids. Trimming took 1 base from V and 5 from J; bases not matched to a gene: 9. Germline loops: CDR1 SEHNR, CDR2 FQNEAQ (reference sequence). The CDR3 sequence: CASSLDKIAGGLDTQYF. The CDR3 DNA follows: TGTGCCAGCAGCTTAGACAAGATAGCGGGAGGTTTAGATACGCAGTATTTT.

The V gene is TRBV6-2 or TRBV6-3, the J gene TRBJ2-3; a possible D gene is TRBD1 (5 bases). Germline CDR1 MNHEY, CDR2 SVGEGT. The CDR3 covers 14 residues. The V end was cut by 2 bases, the J end by 3 bases, with 9 bases between. The CDR3: CASSYVKGTDTQYF. CDR3 nucleotide sequence: TGTGCCAGCAGTTACGTGAAGGGGACAGATACGCAGTATTTT.

Note on this clone: The junction departs from germline at one end; a sequencing error may be responsible. The rearrangement joins TRBV7-7 to TRBJ2-1; D may be TRBD2 (5 bases). The germline gives CDR1 SSHAT, CDR2 FNYEAQ (reference sequence). The CDR3 runs 14 residues. CDR3 residues: CASSSTASSNEQFF. The CDR3 coding sequence is TGTGCTAGCAGCTCGACCGCTAGCAGCAATGAGCAGTTCTTC.

The chain combines TRBV19 with TRBJ2-1; TRBD2 agrees at 10 bases. Germline V gene sequence: CDR1 LNHDA, CDR2 SQIVND (reference sequence). The CDR3 spans 16 residues. V gave up 7 bases and J gave up 6 bases; unmatched junction bases: 12. The CDR3 reads CASILSAGGRRNEQFF. In nucleotides, the CDR3 is TGTGCCAGTATTCTTTCAGCGGGAGGGCGACGCAATGAGCAGTTCTTC.

The rearrangement links TRBV5-4 to TRBJ1-6; no firm D call. The V and J ends lost 0 bases and 1 base respectively, with 5 bases between them. The CDR3 has 15 amino acids. From germline, CDR1 is SGHNT and CDR2 YYREEE (reference sequence). The CDR3 sequence: CASSLVGSYNSPLHF. Written as DNA, the CDR3 is TGTGCCAGCAGCTTGGTGGGATCCTATAATTCACCCCTCCACTTT.

The chain employs TRBV7-9 and TRBJ1-4; 7 bases line up with TRBD1. Germline V gene lookup returns CDR1 SEHNR and CDR2 FQNEAQ (reference sequence). CDR3 size: 17 residues. The V gene end was trimmed by 1 base and the J gene end by 11 bases; junction bases not matched to a gene: 16. CDR3 sequence reads: CASSLDSGGDRALKLFF. The CDR3 coding sequence is TGTGCCAGCAGCTTAGACTCCGGGGGGGACAGAGCCCTTAAACTGTTTTTT. The full variable domain, with the rest looked up from reference TRBV7-9 and TRBJ1-4, is DTGVSQNPRHKITKRGQNVTFRCDPISEHNRLYWYRQTLGQGPEFLTYFQNEAQLEKSRLLSDRFSAERPKGSFSTLEIQRTEQGDSAMYLCASSLDSGGDRALKLFFGSGTQLSVL.

The chain links TRBV7-9 to TRBJ1-1; possibly TRBD1 for D (5 bases). The CDR3 is 13 residues long. V shed 5 bases and J shed 5 bases, with 12 bases lying between them. The germline V gene has CDR1 SEHNR and CDR2 FQNEAQ (reference sequence). In nucleotides, the CDR3 is TGTGCCAGCAGCCAAGTCGGGGGGACTGAAGCTTTCTTT. Translated: CASSQVGGTEAFF.

The chain employs TRBV2 and TRBJ1-1, with D maybe TRBD1 (6 bases). CDR3 length equals 12 residues. CDR1 SNHLY and CDR2 FYNNEI come from the germline V gene. V was clipped by 6 bases and J by 4 bases, with 9 bases between them. In DNA, the CDR3 is TGTGCCAGCAGGGTAGGGGGCACTGAAGCTTTCTTT. Amino acids: CASRVGGTEAFF.

The J gene is TRBJ1-5, the V gene TRBV27, with a tentative D call TRBD1 (6 bases). The CDR3 covers 14 residues. V lost 8 bases, J lost 4 bases, and 15 bases lay in between. CDR1 is MNHEY, CDR2 SMNVEV, per germline (reference sequence). CDR3 in DNA: TGTGCCAGCCGACCCGGACAGTTTAATCAGCCCCAGCATTTT. It yields the protein CASRPGQFNQPQHF.

This chain joins TRBV11-3 and TRBJ2-2, with 8 bases aligning to TRBD1. V was pared by 5 bases and J by 2 bases, with 4 bases of the junction left unmatched. Germline lookup yields CDR1 SGHNT and CDR2 YENEEA. The CDR3 spans 15 residues. In nucleotides, the CDR3 is TGTGCCAGCAGCGTTGGGACAGGAAACACCGGGGAGCTGTTTTTT. Translation: CASSVGTGNTGELFF.

The rearrangement links TRBV28 to TRBJ1-6; no firm D call. Germline CDR1 is MDHEN and CDR2 is SYDVKM. The length of the CDR3 is 15 residues. Trimming took 6 bases from V and 6 from J, leaving 15 bases between them. Here the CDR3 reads CASRFHEGSNSPLHF. The CDR3 region has the DNA TGTGCCAGCAGGTTCCACGAGGGTTCTAATTCACCCCTCCACTTT.

The chain has TRBV11-2 and TRBJ1-2; D ambiguous. The CDR3 runs to 13 residues. The germline V gene encodes CDR1 SGHAT and CDR2 FQNNGV. Trimming removed 2 bases at V and 8 bases at J, with 12 bases between. Written as DNA, the CDR3 is TGTGCCAGCAGCTTACTACGGGAAGGGGGCTACACCTTC. Its translation: CASSLLREGGYTF.

The rearrangement uses TRBV7-2 and TRBJ2-3; TRBD2 matches at 11 bases. Germline CDR1 and CDR2: SGHTA and FQGNSA. V dropped 5 bases and J dropped 1; count of bases not matched to a gene: 5. This CDR3 is 16 amino acids long. The CDR3 is CASSTYSGRGTDTQYF. The DNA for the CDR3 is TGTGCCAGCAGCACGTATAGCGGGAGGGGCACAGATACGCAGTATTTT.

The chain joins TRBV29-1 to TRBJ2-7, with D possibly matching TRBD2 (6 bases). The V and J ends lost 1 base and 5 bases respectively, with 18 bases between them. Germline V gene data show CDR1 as SQVTM and CDR2 as ANQGSEA. The CDR3 is 15 amino acids. The CDR3 region is CSVEGVGGRFDEQYF. The CDR3 DNA follows: TGCAGCGTTGAAGGGGTTGGAGGGAGGTTCGACGAGCAGTACTTC.

V and J are TRBV27 and TRBJ2-1; either TRBD1 or TRBD2 may fit D (5 bases each). CDR1 and CDR2 from the germline V gene are MNHEY and SMNVEV (reference sequence). V was clipped by 2 bases and J by 11 bases, with 10 bases between them. This CDR3 has 12 amino acids. DNA for the CDR3: TGTGCCAGCAGTTTAATGGGACGGCAGCAGTTCTTC. This sequence encodes CASSLMGRQQFF.

This clone is a singleton in its sample. This sequence joins TRBV3-1 (or the pseudogene TRBV3-2) and TRBJ2-7, with 15 nucleotides matching TRBD2. Trimming took 4 bases from V and 4 from J; bases not matched to a gene: 11. CDR3 length: 18 residues. Germline CDR1 and CDR2: LGHDT and YNNKEL (reference sequence). CDR3 DNA: TGTGCCAGCAGCCCTACCGGGACTAGCGGGAGGAGGGCGTACGAGCAGTACTTC. Encoded protein: CASSPTGTSGRRAYEQYF.

The chain carries TRBV6-5 and TRBJ2-7; a weak D match, TRBD1 (6 bases). This CDR3 spans 15 amino acids. V was shortened by 2 bases and J by 4 bases, with 15 bases between the two germline ends. The V gene's germline CDR1 is MNHEY and CDR2 SVGAGI. CDR3 nucleotide sequence: TGTGCCAGCAGTTACACATTGACAGGTGTTTACGAGCAGTACTTC. It specifies CASSYTLTGVYEQYF.

Written as DNA, the CDR3 is TGTGCCAGCAGTTCGGGACGTTATGGCTACACCTTC. Its protein is CASSSGRYGYTF. J is TRBJ1-2 and V is TRBV28; D might be TRBD1 (5 bases). From germline, CDR1 is MDHEN and CDR2 SYDVKM. There are 12 residues in the CDR3. V lost 4 bases and J lost 5, with 8 bases in between.

This clone was detected only once. This chain uses TRBV28 with TRBJ1-1; D is undetermined. V was cut by 0 bases and J by 1 base, with 6 bases left in between. This CDR3 is 14 amino acids long. Germline V CDR1 and CDR2: MDHEN, SYDVKM. The CDR3 DNA sequence: TGTGCCAGCAGTTTATGGAGACAGAACACTGAAGCTTTCTTT. It codes for CASSLWRQNTEAFF.

This chain links TRBV28 with TRBJ2-7, with D perhaps being TRBD1 or TRBD2 (5 bases each). This CDR3 spans 12 amino acids. Trimming shortened V by 10 bases and J by 6 bases, and 16 bases separated the two germline ends. Germline CDR1 is MDHEN and CDR2 is SYDVKM. CDR3 loop: CATSLGELEQYF. CDR3 in DNA: TGTGCCACCTCCTTGGGGGAACTCGAGCAGTACTTC.

J is TRBJ2-2 and V is TRBV6-1; 7 nucleotides line up with TRBD1. The length of the CDR3 is 18 residues. V gave up 2 bases and J gave up 5 bases; unmatched junction bases: 14. CDR1 and CDR2 (germline): MNHNS, SASEGT. The CDR3, as DNA: TGTGCCAGCAGTGAAAGGGGGCAGGGGGAGTCGAGGACCGGGGAGCTGTTTTTT. Translated, it gives CASSERGQGESRTGELFF.